This T cell receptor beta chain was found in a study of tumor-infiltrating lymphocytes in primary liver carcinoma. CDR1 MGHRA and CDR2 YSYEKL come from the germline V gene. The CDR3 is made up of 13 amino acids. DNA and RNA were both co-extracted from about 19-30 mg of bulk tissue that had not been sorted. Constant-region priming of 500 to 550 ng total RNA yielded TCR beta cDNA. Employing slightly modified ARM-PCR, three nested multiplex PCR rounds were run, and these gave rise to the TCR beta libraries. The study ran its first two PCR rounds for nine to ten cycles each, using TRBV1-TRBV30 forward primers and a C-beta reverse primer. TCRdb reprocessed the multiplex PCR reads via MiXCR and lists one record per CDR3 protein. The table lists fewer than 75,000 distinct CDR3 sequences, about 65% of them singletons. Concerning this clonotype: No conserved phenylalanine or tryptophan is present at the end of the CDR3, so a read error is the likely explanation.

V usage is TRBV4-1 and J usage is TRBJ2-7, with a tentative D call TRBD1 (5 bases). The clonotype was recovered from a man aged 40-49 years with primary liver carcinoma and hepatitis B virus infection. The sample consisted of liver tumor tissue from sampling region 4. Subset noted: tumor region T4, right-lateral pole. The CDR3 coding sequence is TGTGCCAGCAGCCAGGGCCCTTGGTACGAGCAGTACTCC. Translated: CASSQGPWYEQYS.